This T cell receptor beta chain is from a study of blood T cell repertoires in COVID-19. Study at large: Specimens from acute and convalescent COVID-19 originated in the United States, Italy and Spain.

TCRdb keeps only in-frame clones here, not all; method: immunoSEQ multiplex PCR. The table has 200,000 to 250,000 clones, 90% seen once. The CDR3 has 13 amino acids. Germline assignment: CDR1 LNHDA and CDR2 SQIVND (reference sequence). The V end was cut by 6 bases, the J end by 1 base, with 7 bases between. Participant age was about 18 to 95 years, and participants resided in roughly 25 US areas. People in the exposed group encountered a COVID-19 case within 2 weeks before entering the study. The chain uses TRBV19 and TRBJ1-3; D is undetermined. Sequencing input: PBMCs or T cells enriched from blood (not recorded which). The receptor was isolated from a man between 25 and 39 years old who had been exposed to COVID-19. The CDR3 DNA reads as TGTGCCAGTAGCGCCCGGTCTGGAAACACCATATATTTT. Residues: CASSARSGNTIYF.